Shown below are 10 T cell receptor beta chains from a single sample sequenced in a study of blood T cell repertoires in COVID-19 (TCRdb year 2020). Libraries were constructed by the immunoSEQ multiplex PCR assay. What TCRdb holds here is the immuneACCESS table cut down to in-frame rearrangements. Part of the clones is not present; checked against another copy, under half of the missing clones reflect an unresolved V gene, and the others are unexplained. Recorded for this sample are 150,000 to 200,000 clones; about 81% of them occurred a single time. About 10% of the sample belongs to the ten largest clones. Specimen: peripheral blood. The receptors originated from a woman of 80 years or more with COVID-19, enrolled during active disease.

The chain carries TRBV10-3 and TRBJ1-4, with 8 positions matching TRBD1. Germline values: CDR1 ENHRY, CDR2 SYGVKD. The CDR3 has 14 amino acids. Germline trimming cut 6 bases from V and 6 bases from J; bases unmatched to any gene: 6. Here the CDR3 reads CAISPGQGYEKLFF. Here the CDR3 DNA reads TGTGCCATCAGCCCTGGACAGGGTTATGAAAAACTGTTTTTT.

The V and J genes are TRBV18 and TRBJ2-7, with TRBD1 as a possible D gene (5 bases). The ends were cut back, 2 bases at V and 3 bases at J, with 8 bases in the middle. Germline V CDR1 and CDR2: KGHSH, LQKENI. The CDR3 runs to 13 residues. The CDR3 nucleotides read TGTGCCAGCTCACCAGGGGCCCTCTACGAGCAGTACTTC. It specifies CASSPGALYEQYF.

The chain uses TRBV6-2 or TRBV6-3 and TRBJ2-5, with D tentatively TRBD2 (5 bases). The length of the CDR3 is 16 residues. Germline V gene data show CDR1 as MNHEY and CDR2 as SVGEGT. V lost 0 bases, J lost 2 bases, and 13 bases lay in between. The CDR3 loop reads CASSYSHRTPQETQYF. CDR3 nucleotides: TGTGCCAGCAGTTACTCGCACCGGACTCCTCAAGAGACCCAGTACTTC.

V gene TRBV7-6 combines with J gene TRBJ2-5; 16 bases agree with TRBD2. V dropped 1 base and J dropped 5; count of bases not matched to a gene: 7. This CDR3 contains 18 residues. Germline loops: CDR1 SGHVS, CDR2 FNYEAQ. The CDR3 loop reads CASSLEGLAGGPWETQYF. In DNA, the CDR3 is TGTGCCAGCAGCTTAGAGGGACTAGCGGGGGGGCCATGGGAGACCCAGTACTTC.

CDR3 in DNA: TGTGCCAGCAGCTCCTCCCGGGTTACTGAAGCTTTCTTT. Translated: CASSSSRVTEAFF. The rearrangement links TRBV16 to TRBJ1-1; no definite D call. Germline CDR1 KGHSY, CDR2 FQNENV. The ends were cut back, 5 bases at V and 5 bases at J, with 12 bases in the middle. The CDR3 runs 13 residues. Looking up the rest from reference TRBV16 and TRBJ1-1 gives the full variable domain: GEEVAQTPKHLVRGEGQKAKLYCAPIKGHSYVFWYQQVLKNEFKFLISFQNENVFDETGMPKERFSAKCLPNSPCSLEIQATKLEDSAVYFCASSSSRVTEAFFGQGTRLTVV.

The CDR3 sequence: CASSAGRETQYF. DNA of the CDR3: TGTGCCAGCAGCGCAGGAAGGGAGACCCAGTACTTC. The V gene is TRBV5-6, the J gene TRBJ2-5; no firm D call. Germline CDR1 is SGHDT and CDR2 is YYEEEE. Trimming took off 4 bases at V and 5 bases at J, with 9 bases between the two ends. The CDR3 sequence is 12 residues long.

The gene calls are TRBV19 and TRBJ1-2; 7 nucleotides agree with TRBD1. Germline CDR1 is LNHDA and CDR2 is SQIVND (reference sequence). The ends lost 7 bases at V and 2 bases at J; junction bases unmatched: 1. The CDR3 sequence is 12 residues long. In DNA, the CDR3 is TGTGCCAGTATGACAGGGAACTATGGCTACACCTTC. Translation: CASMTGNYGYTF.

The chain uses TRBV6-5 and TRBJ1-5; 8 positions match TRBD1. V dropped 7 bases and J dropped 4; count of bases not matched to a gene: 3. This CDR3 region has 13 residues. Germline V CDR1 and CDR2: MNHEY, SVGAGI. Here the CDR3 DNA reads TGTGCCAGCACCGGGACAGGAAATCAGCCCCAGCATTTT. This encodes CASTGTGNQPQHF.

In its sample, this clone was seen a few times. The chain has TRBV18 and TRBJ1-5; D is perhaps TRBD1 (6 bases). CDR1 KGHSH and CDR2 LQKENI come from the germline V gene. The CDR3 spans 15 residues. V was trimmed by 1 base and J by 0 bases, leaving 7 bases between them. The CDR3 bases are TGTGCCAGCTCACCACAGGGGGATAGCAATCAGCCCCAGCATTTT. This sequence encodes CASSPQGDSNQPQHF.

The J gene is TRBJ2-6, the V gene TRBV6-6; no reliable D call. The CDR3 totals 15 residues. The V end lost 2 bases, the J end lost 1 base, and 6 bases lay between the germline ends. Germline V gene lookup returns CDR1 MNHNY and CDR2 SVGAGI (reference sequence). The CDR3 protein is CASSYAASGANVLTF. The CDR3 DNA is TGTGCCAGCAGTTACGCGGCATCTGGGGCCAACGTCCTGACTTTC.